This T cell receptor beta chain derives from a study of CD8 T cells in ankylosing spondylitis. General observations from the study: A motif in TCR beta, a set of 8 or 9 highly homologous variants, appeared characteristic of ankylosing spondylitis blood. Previous work reported some of these motif variants in the synovial fluid and blood of reactive arthritis. As reported, disease-linked clones showed significant enrichment in matched ankylosing spondylitis synovial fluid.

This CDR3 spans 12 amino acids. CDR1 and CDR2 from the germline V gene are DFQATT and SNEGSKA (reference sequence). Via MiXCR, TCRdb re-called the 5' RACE reads, giving one row per CDR3 protein. The repertoire holds approximately 140,000 distinct CDR3 sequences, with 7% to 10% as singletons. This clonotype showed up many times. The antigen remains undetermined. The V gene is TRBV20-1, the J gene TRBJ2-1, with D unresolved. The receptor's source is a male donor with ankylosing spondylitis. Sequencing was performed on synovial fluid, either unsorted or a sorted T cell fraction (not recorded which). CDR3 coding DNA: TGCGGGCAGCTCCAGCGAGACAATGAGCAGTTCTTC. Translated, it gives CGQLQRDNEQFF.